This T cell receptor (beta chain) was profiled in a study of cytomegalovirus exposure and HLA in healthy donors (dated by TCRdb to 2017 to 2019). About the full investigation: The 500 to 800 repertoires of the first cohort and the 110 or so validation repertoires were produced on the same platform, according to a later analysis. A separate validation cohort of about 110 different subjects was used in addition to the 666-subject first cohort. To predict cytomegalovirus infection status, the study brought together high-throughput TCR immunosequencing, statistical association of individual TCRs with disease status, and machine learning. The aim of the study was to test whether cataloging public T cell receptors could identify signatures of past pathogen exposure.

Concerning this clone itself: It has no known antigen specificity. Base qualities are not recorded, but no much larger clone differs from it by a single base.

Library construction relied on the immunoSEQ multiplex PCR assay. Per the authors' processing: To diagnose cytomegalovirus status from the catalog of TCR beta chain sequences, a statistical classification framework was built. This is the immuneACCESS table as TCRdb keeps it, with only in-frame sequences that have V and J called. A part of the clones is gone; compared with another copy, unresolved V genes explain less than half, and the rest is unexplained. The V and J calls and clone size are taken from that table; D and trimming were inferred from the DNA. The sample records about 49,000 clones, roughly 92% of which are singletons. Around 1.4% of the sample goes to the ten largest clones. Measured from the cysteine to the phenylalanine, the CDR3 is 13 residues long. Only the CDR3 part of the read is kept: 39 bases, read in frame from the first base. V sheds 1 base and J sheds 5 bases, leaving 10 bases between their ends. The germline V gene (reference sequence) supplies CDR1 GTSNPN and CDR2 SVGIG.

Separate from the approximately 670-subject first cohort, the validation cohort of over 90 subjects was the group to which the donors belonged. General study outcomes and caveats: In both the original and validation cohorts, the classifier was reported to diagnose cytomegalovirus status with high specificity and sensitivity. A later analysis had no HLA typing for the validation cohort, so co-occurrence there was scored across all 110 or so repertoires. Most TCR sequences were observed very rarely across donors, whereas some public TCRs were present in many individuals. The authors suggested that the approach could potentially be extended to other disease states and immunological phenotypes. The study gave a list of 150 to 200 TCR beta chains associated with cytomegalovirus. A later analysis found that TCRs clustered in the first cohort also tended to co-occur in the 120 or so validation repertoires, with 90% to 95% of cluster scores above 0. In vitro tests confirmed that a few of the cytomegalovirus-associated TCR beta chains recognize cytomegalovirus antigens.

The specimen was PBMCs. The chain joins TRBV30 to TRBJ2-3; D gene: possibly TRBD2, on 5 matching bases. The source is a man aged 18 to 29 in good health and CMV-seronegative. The DNA is TGTGCCTGGAGTGGGGGAGTAAGAGATACGCAGTATTTT. The resulting protein is CAWSGGVRDTQYF.